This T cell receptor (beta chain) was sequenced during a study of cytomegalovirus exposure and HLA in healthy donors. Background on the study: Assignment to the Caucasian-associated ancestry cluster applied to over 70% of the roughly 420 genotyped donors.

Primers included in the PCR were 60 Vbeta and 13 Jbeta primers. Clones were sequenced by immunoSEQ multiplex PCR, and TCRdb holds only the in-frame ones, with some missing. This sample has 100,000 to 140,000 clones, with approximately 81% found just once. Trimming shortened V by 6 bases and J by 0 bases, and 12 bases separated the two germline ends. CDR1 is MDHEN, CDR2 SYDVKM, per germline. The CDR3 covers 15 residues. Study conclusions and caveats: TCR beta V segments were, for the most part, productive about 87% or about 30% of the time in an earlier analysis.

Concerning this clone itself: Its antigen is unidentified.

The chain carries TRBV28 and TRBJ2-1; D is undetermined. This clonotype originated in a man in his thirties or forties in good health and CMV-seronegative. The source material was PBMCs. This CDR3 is CASSPYSGSYNEQFF. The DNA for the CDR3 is TGTGCCAGCAGCCCCTACTCGGGCTCCTACAATGAGCAGTTCTTC.